The 18 T cell receptor beta chains below all came from one sample that was sequenced in a study of T cell changes during pregnancy in multiple sclerosis. Data came from immunoSEQ multiplex PCR; TCRdb stores just in-frame clones and leaves some out. Of approximately 21,000 clones listed, approximately 90% are singletons. The sequences come from CD8+ T cells from peripheral blood mononuclear cells, collected in the first trimester of pregnancy. Receptor source: a female donor with multiple sclerosis, enrolled in a pregnancy study.

This clone was counted only a few times. The chain has TRBV4-3 and TRBJ2-1, with 7 bases fitting TRBD2. CDR3 length: 15 residues. Germline-derived CDR1 and CDR2 are LGHNA and YSLEER. J lost 4 bases, V lost 4 bases, and 7 bases had no gene match. In nucleotides, the CDR3 is TGCGCCAGCAGCCTCCGCCTAGCGGATTACAATGAGCAGTTCTTC. Its translation: CASSLRLADYNEQFF.

The genes are TRBV4-1 and TRBJ2-7; 12 bases line up with TRBD2. With 3 bases clipped from V and 4 bases from J, the junction kept 1 base outside the gene matches. The CDR3 is 14 amino acids. Germline CDR1 is MGHRA and CDR2 is YSYEKL. The CDR3 DNA sequence: TGCGCCAGCAGCCAGACTAGCGGGAGTTACGAGCAGTACTTC. Its protein is CASSQTSGSYEQYF.

This chain uses TRBV2 with TRBJ2-1; D is undetermined. Germline assignment: CDR1 SNHLY and CDR2 FYNNEI. Trimming pared 7 bases from V and 1 base from J, leaving 14 bases between. The CDR3 sequence is 15 residues long. The CDR3: CASIEGRVSYNEQFF. The CDR3 region has the DNA TGTGCCAGCATCGAAGGCCGGGTGTCCTACAATGAGCAGTTCTTC.

V gene TRBV6-1 combines with J gene TRBJ2-5, with D possibly being TRBD2 (6 bases). With the DNA end fitting TRBJ2-7 better, the J assignment may be wrong. The germline gives CDR1 MNHNS, CDR2 SASEGT. This CDR3 region has 15 residues. The chain's CDR3 is CASSITNAGTREQYF. The CDR3 DNA sequence: TGTGCCAGCAGCATAACAAATGCCGGGACTCGCGAGCAGTACTTC.

This clone was detected once. This chain uses TRBV9 with TRBJ1-1, with TRBD1 matching over 11 bases. Germline-derived CDR1 and CDR2 are SGDLS and YYNGEE. Trimming removed 0 bases from V and 6 bases from J; junction bases left unmatched: 4. CDR3 size: 15 residues. For the CDR3, the DNA is TGTGCCAGCAGCGTAGCCGGGACAGGGGGTTCTGAAGCTTTCTTT. Amino acid sequence: CASSVAGTGGSEAFF.

This chain joins TRBV7-9 and TRBJ1-1; 10 bases are shared with TRBD1. V lost 1 base, J lost 1 base, and 0 bases stayed unmatched. The length of the CDR3 is 15 residues. Germline assignment: CDR1 SEHNR and CDR2 FQNEAQ (reference sequence). The CDR3 bases are TGTGCCAGCAGCTTAGGACAGGGGGCGAACACTGAAGCTTTCTTT. This gives the protein CASSLGQGANTEAFF.

The chain employs TRBV4-3 and TRBJ1-1; unclear D gene. Germline V CDR1 and CDR2: LGHNA, YSLEER. Trimming pared 4 bases from V and 1 base from J, leaving 7 bases between. The CDR3 spans 13 residues. For the CDR3, the DNA is TGCGCCAGCAGCCGCGTAAGGAACACTGAAGCTTTCTTT. Protein: CASSRVRNTEAFF.

The chain is built from TRBV9 and TRBJ2-2, with TRBD1 identical over 8 bases. Per germline, CDR1 SGDLS and CDR2 YYNGEE. The CDR3 runs 15 residues. After removal of 3 bases from V and 1 base from J, the junction contained 2 bases not matched to a gene. As DNA, the CDR3 is TGTGCCAGCAGCGCCGGACAGGGGAACACCGGGGAGCTGTTTTTT. Its translation: CASSAGQGNTGELFF.

This clone is classed as medium-sized (0.01 to 0.1%). The chain employs TRBV4-3 and TRBJ2-7, with 8 bases identical to TRBD2. The CDR3 contains 15 residues. Germline V gene lookup returns CDR1 LGHNA and CDR2 YSLEER. The junction had 4 bases not matched to a gene; V was cut back by 2 bases and J by 1 base. CDR3 nucleotide sequence: TGCGCCAGCAGCCAACTAGCGGGTGAGTCCTACGAGCAGTACTTC. It translates to CASSQLAGESYEQYF.

This clone was detected only once. The V gene is TRBV5-1, the J gene TRBJ1-1; 7 bases are a match to TRBD1. The CDR3 is 13 residues long. Germline CDR1 and CDR2: SGHRS and YFSETQ. J lost 5 bases, V lost 5 bases, and 6 bases had no gene match. CDR3 nucleotides: TGCGCCAGCAGGGAGGGGGCGGAGACTGAAGCTTTCTTT. It yields the protein CASREGAETEAFF.

The J gene is TRBJ1-5, the V gene TRBV7-9; D call uncertain. The germline gives CDR1 SEHNR, CDR2 FQNEAQ (reference sequence). This CDR3 has 14 residues. The V end was cut by 2 bases, the J end by 2 bases, with 7 bases between. Written as DNA, the CDR3 is TGTGCCAGCAGCTTAACAGACGGCAATCAGCCCCAGCATTTT. This gives the protein CASSLTDGNQPQHF. The whole variable domain, remainder taken from reference TRBV7-9 and TRBJ1-5, is DTGVSQNPRHKITKRGQNVTFRCDPISEHNRLYWYRQTLGQGPEFLTYFQNEAQLEKSRLLSDRFSAERPKGSFSTLEIQRTEQGDSAMYLCASSLTDGNQPQHFGDGTRLSIL.

This clone appeared once. The chain employs TRBV4-2 and TRBJ2-5; D is possibly TRBD2 (5 bases). The J call may be faulty, since TRBJ2-7 better matches the DNA end. The CDR3 is made up of 14 amino acids. Germline CDR1 reads LGHNA; CDR2 reads YNFKEQ. The CDR3 reads CASSQEEGYYEQYF. The CDR3 DNA is TGTGCCAGCAGCCAAGAAGAGGGCTACTACGAGCAGTACTTC.

The V call is TRBV7-9, the J call TRBJ2-1; 9 nucleotides match TRBD1. The V segment lost 6 bases and the J segment 9 bases; nucleotides outside the gene matches: 6. From germline, CDR1 is SEHNR and CDR2 FQNEAQ (reference sequence). The CDR3 spans 13 residues. The CDR3 DNA reads as TGTGCCAGCAGGGGACAGGGATCAGGTGAGCAGTTCTTC. Its protein is CASRGQGSGEQFF.

The chain employs TRBV28 and TRBJ2-3; TRBD1 matches at 7 bases. Germline CDR1 is MDHEN and CDR2 is SYDVKM. The J segment lost 7 bases and the V segment lost 4 bases, leaving 2 bases of the junction unmatched. The CDR3 is made up of 12 amino acids. CDR3 DNA: TGTGCCAGCAGTTCGGGACAGCATACGCAGTATTTT. This sequence encodes CASSSGQHTQYF.

V gene TRBV5-4 combines with J gene TRBJ1-2; TRBD1 might be the D (6 bases). Germline V gene data show CDR1 as SGHNT and CDR2 as YYREEE (reference sequence). V lost 0 bases to trimming and J lost 8 bases, with 17 bases between them. This CDR3 comprises 15 residues. CDR3 sequence reads: CASSLEGQPVGGYTF. CDR3 nucleotides: TGTGCCAGCAGCTTGGAAGGACAGCCGGTGGGGGGCTACACCTTC.

This clone was found once. This sequence joins TRBV27 and TRBJ1-1; TRBD1 agrees at 10 bases. In germline, CDR1 is MNHEY, CDR2 SMNVEV (reference sequence). V lost 4 bases to trimming and J lost 7 bases; unmatched junction nucleotides: 6. CDR3 length equals 14 residues. The CDR3 DNA reads TGTGCCAGCAGTTATGACAGGGGGCATGTTGAAGCTTTCTTT. It encodes CASSYDRGHVEAFF.

The V and J genes are TRBV11-2 and TRBJ2-1; perhaps TRBD2 as D (6 bases). The CDR3 extends over 17 amino acids. Germline V gene data show CDR1 as SGHAT and CDR2 as FQNNGV. Trimming pared 4 bases from V and 0 bases from J, leaving 16 bases between. The CDR3 nucleotides are TGTGCCAGCAGCTCACTTTCGACGGGACTCTCCTACAATGAGCAGTTCTTC. Its protein product is CASSSLSTGLSYNEQFF. Full variable domain (rest looked up from reference TRBV11-2 and TRBJ2-1): EAGVAQSPRYKIIEKRQSVAFWCNPISGHATLYWYQQILGQGPKLLIQFQNNGVVDDSQLPKDRFSAERLKGVDSTLKIQPAKLEDSAVYLCASSSLSTGLSYNEQFFGPGTRLTVL.

The chain joins TRBV19 to TRBJ2-7; TRBD1 might be the D (6 bases). The CDR3 runs 14 residues. V was pared by 6 bases and J by 0 bases, with 12 bases between. The germline V gene encodes CDR1 LNHDA and CDR2 SQIVND (reference sequence). This chain's CDR3 is CASSPDSLSYEQYF. The CDR3 DNA reads TGTGCCAGTAGCCCGGACAGCCTCTCCTACGAGCAGTACTTC.